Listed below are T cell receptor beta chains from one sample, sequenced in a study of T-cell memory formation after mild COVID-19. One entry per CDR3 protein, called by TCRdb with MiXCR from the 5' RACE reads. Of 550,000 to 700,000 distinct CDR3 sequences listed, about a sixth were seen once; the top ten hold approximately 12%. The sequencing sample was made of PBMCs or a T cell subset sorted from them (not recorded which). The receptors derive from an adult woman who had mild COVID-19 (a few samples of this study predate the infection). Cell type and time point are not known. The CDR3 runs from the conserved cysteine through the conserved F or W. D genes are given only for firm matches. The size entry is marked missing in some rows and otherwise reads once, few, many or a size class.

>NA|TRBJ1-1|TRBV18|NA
CASSQTIRNTEAFF
TGTGCCAGCTCACAGACCATCCGGAACACTGAAGCTTTCTTT
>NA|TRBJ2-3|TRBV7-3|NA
CASSPGSGEADTQYF
TGTGCCAGCAGCCCCGGATCCGGGGAAGCAGATACGCAGTATTTT
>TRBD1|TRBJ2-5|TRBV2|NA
CASSYQDRGQETQYF
TGTGCCAGCAGTTACCAAGACAGGGGGCAAGAGACCCAGTACTTC
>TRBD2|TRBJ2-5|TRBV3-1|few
CASSLRYGAGGSETQYF
TGTGCCAGCAGCCTACGCTACGGAGCGGGAGGGTCGGAGACCCAGTACTTC
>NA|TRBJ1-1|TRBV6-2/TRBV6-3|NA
CASSYSVTAFF
TGTGCCAGCAGTTACTCTGTGACGGCTTTCTTT
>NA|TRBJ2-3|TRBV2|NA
CASSEARALSDTQYF
TGTGCCAGCAGTGAAGCCAGGGCATTGTCAGATACGCAGTATTTT
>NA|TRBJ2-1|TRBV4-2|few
CASSQSWATGPYNEQFF
TGTGCCAGCAGCCAAAGCTGGGCAACCGGGCCTTACAATGAGCAGTTCTTC
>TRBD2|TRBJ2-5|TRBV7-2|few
CASSLARLAGGRGETQYF
TGTGCCAGCAGCTTAGCCCGGCTAGCGGGAGGGCGGGGGGAGACCCAGTACTTC
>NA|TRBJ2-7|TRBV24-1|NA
CATSRRGFPGEQYF
TGTGCCACCAGTCGACGGGGGTTCCCTGGCGAGCAGTACTTC
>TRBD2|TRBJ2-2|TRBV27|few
CASSSLSWRGGSTGELFF
TGTGCCAGCAGTTCGTTGAGTTGGCGGGGGGGCTCCACCGGGGAGCTGTTTTTT
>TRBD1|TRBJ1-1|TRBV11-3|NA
CASSLGRTGENTEAFF
TGTGCCAGCAGCTTAGGGCGGACAGGGGAGAACACTGAAGCTTTCTTT
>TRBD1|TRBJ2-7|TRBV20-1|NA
CSAAGTGGFLGEQYF
TGCAGTGCAGCAGGGACAGGGGGGTTTCTGGGCGAGCAGTACTTC
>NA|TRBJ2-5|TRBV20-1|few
CSAETPETQYF
TGCAGTGCAGAGACCCCAGAGACCCAGTACTTC
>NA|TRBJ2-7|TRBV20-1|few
CSARGIGSSYEQYF
TGCAGTGCTAGAGGTATAGGAAGCTCCTACGAGCAGTACTTC
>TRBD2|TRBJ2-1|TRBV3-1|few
CASSQEKPSGKGEQFF
TGTGCCAGCAGCCAAGAAAAACCTAGCGGGAAGGGAGAGCAGTTCTTC
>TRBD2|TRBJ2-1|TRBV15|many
CATSRGLAGGTNEQFF
TGTGCCACCAGCAGGGGATTAGCGGGGGGGACCAATGAGCAGTTCTTC
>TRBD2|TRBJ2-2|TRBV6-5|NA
CASTRTSSTGELFF
TGTGCCAGCACGCGGACTAGTAGTACCGGGGAGCTGTTTTTT
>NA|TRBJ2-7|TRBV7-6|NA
CASSLEEGFYEQYF
TGTGCCAGCAGCTTGGAGGAAGGATTCTACGAGCAGTACTTC